Presented here are 29 T cell receptor beta chains from one specimen sequenced in a study of blood T cell repertoires in COVID-19. Profiled with immunoSEQ multiplex PCR; TCRdb holds only in-frame clones, not every one. The sample includes hundreds of thousands of clones, over 75% of them seen just once. The sequencing sample was made of peripheral blood. The receptors stem from a woman aged 45-65 years who had recovered from COVID-19.

This sequence joins TRBV6-1 and TRBJ2-1, with TRBD1 as a possible D gene (6 bases). This CDR3 is built from 20 residues. Germline V gene sequence: CDR1 MNHNS, CDR2 SASEGT. Trimming stripped 5 bases from V and 4 bases from J, with 30 bases between. The DNA for the CDR3 is TGTGCCAGCAGTAAAGACCCAACAGGGACCCCAATCGCTTTTTACAATGAGCAGTTCTTC. Amino acids: CASSKDPTGTPIAFYNEQFF.

This rearrangement joins TRBV7-8 to TRBJ2-1; 14 nucleotides align to TRBD2. The CDR3 runs 17 residues. Per the germline V gene, CDR1 is SGHVS and CDR2 is FQNEAQ. V dropped 5 bases and J dropped 6; count of bases not matched to a gene: 9. The CDR3 sequence: CASSARLAGGPGNEQFF. In DNA, the CDR3 is TGTGCCAGCAGCGCCCGACTAGCGGGAGGGCCAGGCAATGAGCAGTTCTTC. The variable domain in full, completed from reference TRBV7-8 and TRBJ2-1, reads GAGVSQSPRYKVAKRGQDVALRCDPISGHVSLFWYQQALGQGPEFLTYFQNEAQLDKSGLPSDRFFAERPEGSVSTLKIQRTQQEDSAVYLCASSARLAGGPGNEQFFGPGTRLTVL.

The chain links TRBV5-6 to TRBJ2-1, with 7 bases identical to TRBD2. Germline V lookup: CDR1 SGHDT, CDR2 YYEEEE. With V trimmed by 0 bases and J by 7 bases, 1 base remained unmatched. This CDR3 is built from 13 residues. For the CDR3, the DNA is TGTGCCAGCAGCTTGGCGGGGGGTAATGAGCAGTTCTTC. This codes for CASSLAGGNEQFF.

The chain uses TRBV27 and TRBJ1-6; D remains ambiguous. This CDR3 region has 13 residues. The V gene's germline CDR1 is MNHEY and CDR2 SMNVEV (reference sequence). Trimming stripped 4 bases from V and 8 bases from J, with 9 bases between. CDR3 region: CASSSVLYSPLHF. The CDR3 DNA follows: TGTGCCAGCAGTTCCGTTCTGTATTCACCCCTCCACTTT.

DNA of the CDR3: TGTGCCAGCGCCCTAGCCGGGAGACTCTACAATGAGCAGTTCTTC. This sequence encodes CASALAGRLYNEQFF. This chain uses TRBV28 with TRBJ2-1, with a tentative D call TRBD2 (6 bases). Deletions cut 8 bases from V and 3 bases from J, with 17 bases between. Germline V gene data show CDR1 as MDHEN and CDR2 as SYDVKM. The CDR3 is 15 residues long.

The chain employs TRBV6-5 and TRBJ1-1; D is unresolved. The CDR3 has 13 amino acids. Germline-derived CDR1 and CDR2 are MNHEY and SVGAGI. V was trimmed by 6 bases and J by 5 bases, leaving 13 bases between them. The CDR3: CASRVRRETEAFF. The CDR3 nucleotides read TGTGCCAGCAGGGTAAGAAGGGAGACTGAAGCTTTCTTT.

The chain joins TRBV4-3 to TRBJ1-1; D perhaps matches TRBD1 (6 bases). Germline-derived CDR1 and CDR2 are LGHNA and YSLEER. V was cut by 4 bases and J by 7 bases, with 19 bases left in between. The CDR3 runs to 15 residues. The CDR3 region is CASSLALRGGNEAFF. Here the CDR3 DNA reads TGCGCCAGCAGCCTAGCCCTAAGGGGGGGCAATGAAGCTTTCTTT.

This clone showed up just once. J is TRBJ2-7 and V is TRBV27, with 8 bases fitting TRBD1. The trim removed 6 bases at V and 3 bases at J, leaving 10 bases unmatched. CDR3 length: 15 amino acids. CDR1 is MNHEY and CDR2 is SMNVEV in the germline V gene (reference sequence). The CDR3 spells CASRTAGTGDYEQYF. The CDR3 DNA reads TGTGCCAGCAGAACCGCCGGGACAGGAGACTACGAGCAGTACTTC.

The chain is built from TRBV5-4 and TRBJ2-5; 12 bases line up with TRBD2. Per germline, CDR1 SGHNT and CDR2 YYREEE (reference sequence). J lost 2 bases, V lost 4 bases, and 9 bases had no gene match. The CDR3 spans 17 residues. DNA of the CDR3: TGTGCCAGCAGCCCGTCCACTAGCGGGAGGCGTCAAGAGACCCAGTACTTC. This codes for CASSPSTSGRRQETQYF.

This chain joins TRBV9 and TRBJ1-2; no clear D. The CDR3 runs 14 residues. Deletions cut 0 bases from V and 6 bases from J, with 12 bases between. Germline-derived CDR1 and CDR2 are SGDLS and YYNGEE. The CDR3 DNA reads TGTGCCAGCAGCGTAGCCCCGGTTTTGGATGGCTACACCTTC. It is translated as CASSVAPVLDGYTF.

In this sample, this clone turned up once. This rearrangement joins TRBV20-1 to TRBJ2-7; 7 positions agree with TRBD2. The CDR3 consists of 11 residues. Per the germline V gene, CDR1 is DFQATT and CDR2 is SNEGSKA (reference sequence). CDR3 DNA: TGCAGCTGGACTAGAAGAATTGAGCAGTACTTC. Amino acid sequence: CSWTRRIEQYF.

The rearrangement links TRBV5-4 to TRBJ1-2; perhaps TRBD1 as D (6 bases). This CDR3 has 17 residues. Germline V gene sequence: CDR1 SGHNT, CDR2 YYREEE (reference sequence). V lost 5 bases, J lost 4 bases, and 24 bases lay in between. The DNA for the CDR3 is TGTGCCAGCAGTCGCCACACTGACAGGATAAAGCTCTATGGCTACACCTTC. It yields the protein CASSRHTDRIKLYGYTF.

This clone was detected once. The V gene is TRBV12-3 or TRBV12-4, the J gene TRBJ2-7, with D perhaps matching TRBD1 (6 bases). V lost 5 bases, J lost 2 bases, and 10 bases lay in between. CDR3 length: 13 amino acids. CDR3 coding DNA: TGTGCCAGCAGTCAGGGGACCACCTACGAGCAGTACTTC. Its protein is CASSQGTTYEQYF.

As regards this clone: This same CDR3 is encoded by further DNA sequences in the sample. The rearrangement links TRBV5-1 to TRBJ2-3; possibly TRBD1 for D (5 bases). V lost 2 bases and J lost 0, with 7 bases in between. Per germline, CDR1 SGHRS and CDR2 YFSETQ. The CDR3 sequence is 14 residues long. The chain's CDR3 is CASSLGHSTDTQYF. The CDR3 bases are TGCGCCAGCAGCTTAGGACACAGCACAGATACGCAGTATTTT.

The chain uses TRBV9 and TRBJ2-5; D is uncertain. Trimming took 4 bases from V and 4 from J, leaving 8 bases between them. CDR1 and CDR2 (germline): SGDLS, YYNGEE. The CDR3 contains 12 residues. The CDR3 DNA is TGTGCCAGCAGCCCTCGCGGAGAGACCCAGTACTTC. This sequence encodes CASSPRGETQYF.

V gene TRBV9 combines with J gene TRBJ2-3, with 8 bases that match TRBD2. Germline V gives CDR1 SGDLS, CDR2 YYNGEE. The V gene end was trimmed by 4 bases and the J gene end by 1 base; junction bases not matched to a gene: 8. This CDR3 has 16 amino acids. The CDR3 here is CASSPGETSGTDTQYF. Here the CDR3 DNA reads TGTGCCAGCAGCCCAGGCGAGACTAGCGGCACAGATACGCAGTATTTT.

This chain uses TRBV19 with TRBJ1-6; D may be TRBD1 (6 bases). Trimming left V 3 bases short and J 7 bases short, with 13 bases between. The CDR3 is 15 residues long. The germline gives CDR1 LNHDA, CDR2 SQIVND (reference sequence). CDR3 nucleotides: TGTGCCAGTAGTATTGAGGGGGAACGAAATTCACCCCTCCACTTT. Encoded protein: CASSIEGERNSPLHF.

V usage is TRBV19 and J usage is TRBJ2-7; no clear D. Germline CDR1 and CDR2: LNHDA and SQIVND (reference sequence). Trimming removed 4 bases from V and 3 bases from J, with 10 bases in between. The CDR3 consists of 13 residues. The CDR3 spells CASSRDKHYEQYF. CDR3 nucleotide sequence: TGTGCCAGTAGTAGAGACAAGCACTACGAGCAGTACTTC.

The chain couples TRBV4-3 to TRBJ2-7, with D uncertain. V gave up 0 bases and J gave up 6 bases, with 9 bases separating them. The CDR3 sequence is 13 residues long. CDR1 is LGHNA and CDR2 is YSLEER in the germline V gene. CDR3 DNA: TGCGCCAGCAGCCAAGATAGGCAGGCCGAGCAGTACTTC. Translated, it gives CASSQDRQAEQYF.

The V gene is TRBV6-5, the J gene TRBJ2-7, with D uncertain. Trimming removed 2 bases at V and 6 bases at J, with 5 bases between. The CDR3 length is 11 residues. Germline assignment: CDR1 MNHEY and CDR2 SVGAGI. CDR3 sequence reads: CASSYNGEQYF. The DNA of the CDR3 is TGTGCCAGCAGTTACAACGGCGAGCAGTACTTC.

This sequence joins TRBV25-1 and TRBJ1-1, with unresolved D. The V and J ends lost 0 bases and 2 bases respectively, with 10 bases between them. Germline lookup yields CDR1 MGHDK and CDR2 SYGVNS. This CDR3 has 15 amino acids. The CDR3 nucleotides read TGTGCCAGCAGTGAATATTTTCCAGGAAACACTGAAGCTTTCTTT. Its translation is CASSEYFPGNTEAFF.

The chain is built from TRBV15 and TRBJ2-1; D is unclear. V was pared by 4 bases and J by 4 bases, with 14 bases between. Germline V CDR1 and CDR2: LNHNV, YYDKDF (reference sequence). There are 15 residues in the CDR3. CDR3 nucleotides: TGTGCCACCAGCACCACGGAGAACCCTTACAATGAGCAGTTCTTC. Translating gives CATSTTENPYNEQFF.

This rearrangement joins TRBV29-1 to TRBJ1-1; 7 nucleotides match TRBD1. Germline CDR1 is SQVTM and CDR2 is ANQGSEA. The ends lost 3 bases at V and 6 bases at J; junction bases unmatched: 4. There are 12 residues in the CDR3. The CDR3 reads CSVERQGPEAFF. The CDR3 bases are TGCAGCGTTGAGCGACAGGGCCCTGAAGCTTTCTTT.

The chain uses TRBV5-4 and TRBJ2-5, with 8 nucleotides matching TRBD2. J lost 7 bases, V lost 3 bases, and 5 bases had no gene match. The CDR3 has 13 residues. Per the germline V gene, CDR1 is SGHNT and CDR2 is YYREEE (reference sequence). The CDR3 loop reads CASSSRGVVTQYF. In DNA, the CDR3 is TGTGCCAGCAGCTCGCGGGGGGTGGTGACCCAGTACTTC.

The chain couples TRBV20-1 to TRBJ2-5; D is ambiguous. Germline lookup yields CDR1 DFQATT and CDR2 SNEGSKA (reference sequence). CDR3 length equals 11 residues. V gave up 8 bases and J gave up 5 bases, with 12 bases separating them. Written as DNA, the CDR3 is TGCAGTCCAATACAGTCGGAGACCCAGTACTTC. Residues: CSPIQSETQYF.

The gene calls are TRBV30 and TRBJ2-3, with TRBD2 as a possible D gene (7 bases). Germline V gene sequence: CDR1 GTSNPN, CDR2 SVGIG (reference sequence). The V and J ends lost 8 bases and 0 bases respectively, with 15 bases between them. There are 14 residues in the CDR3. The CDR3 loop is CAQRAGASTDTQYF. The CDR3, as DNA: TGTGCCCAGAGGGCGGGGGCTAGCACAGATACGCAGTATTTT. Variable domain in full (rest from reference TRBV30 and TRBJ2-3): SQTIHQWPATLVQPVGSPLSLECTVEGTSNPNLYWYRQAAGRGLQLLFYSVGIGQISSEVPQNLSASRPQDRQFILSSKKLLLSDSGFYLCAQRAGASTDTQYFGPGTRLTVL.

The table lists this clone with a few counts. The rearrangement joins TRBV28 to TRBJ2-7, with D possibly TRBD2 on 5 matching bases. The germline CDR1 and CDR2 sequences are MDHEN and SYDVKM. The CDR3 spans 17 residues. V lost 2 bases, J lost 5 bases, and 22 bases lay in between. DNA of the CDR3: TGTGCCAGCAGTTTACCCCGGAGAGGGCTTAACCATCACGAGCAGTACTTC. This translates into CASSLPRRGLNHHEQYF. Full variable domain (missing parts from reference TRBV28 and TRBJ2-7): DVKVTQSSRYLVKRTGEKVFLECVQDMDHENMFWYRQDPGLGLRLIYFSYDVKMKEKGDIPEGYSVSREKKERFSLILESASTNQTSMYLCASSLPRRGLNHHEQYFGPGTRLTVT.

The table lists this clone with a few counts. CDR3 nucleotides: TGTGCCAGCAGTGATTCAGCAACTAATGAAAAACTGTTTTTT. Amino acids: CASSDSATNEKLFF. The rearrangement uses TRBV6-1 and TRBJ1-4; D uncertain. Germline CDR1 and CDR2: MNHNS and SASEGT. V lost 3 bases and J 0 bases, leaving 5 bases between the germline ends. This CDR3 region has 14 residues.

The chain recombines TRBV19 with TRBJ1-4; maybe TRBD1 (6 bases). The CDR3 covers 14 residues. Germline CDR1 reads LNHDA; CDR2 reads SQIVND (reference sequence). V lost 5 bases and J lost 3, with 10 bases in between. In DNA, the CDR3 is TGTGCCAGTAGTTATCGGACAGCTAATGAAAAACTGTTTTTT. Residues: CASSYRTANEKLFF.